The following is a TCR beta chain sequence with its context. The sample comes from a study of human T cells and chemical hapten exposure. TCRdb called the RACE reads again in MiXCR, with one record for every CDR3 protein. Seen here are fewer than 100,000 distinct CDR3 sequences, about 9.3% observed once, and the top ten hold just over 2%. Stated time point: patch test 2, 6 weeks after DPC sensitization. Treatment in this sample: therapeutic diphenylcyclopropenone sensitization with weekly scalp DPC. The length of the CDR3 is 14 residues. V shed 5 bases and J shed 4 bases, with 18 bases lying between them. The germline V gene has CDR1 DFQATT and CDR2 SNEGSKA (reference sequence).

Sequenced here: whole blood, sampled in connection with sensitization to the hapten diphenylcyclopropenone (DPC). This clonotype was sampled from a woman aged 40 to 55 with alopecia areata. Some clones in this sample may be carry-over from other donors' samples. The chain is built from TRBV20-1 and TRBJ2-7; the D gene is possibly TRBD1 (7 bases). CDR3 bases: TGCAGTGCTGCGGGACAGATAATTCAGTACGAGCAGTACTTC. As protein: CSAAGQIIQYEQYF.